Detailed here is one T cell receptor beta chain. This sample is part of a study of control samples from healthy donors and cancer patients. Germline CDR1 reads SGHTA; CDR2 reads FQGNSA. There are 17 residues in the CDR3. V lost 4 bases and J 0 bases, leaving 18 bases between the germline ends. Libraries were prepared by immunoSEQ multiplex PCR; TCRdb keeps only in-frame clonotypes and omits some of them. The table lists around 120,000 clones, 91% of them singletons. The sample taken for sequencing was blood. The clonotype originates from a woman aged 18 to 35 in good health. The chain combines TRBV7-2 with TRBJ2-5; possible D gene TRBD2, 6 bases. The DNA of the CDR3 is TGTGCCAGCAGCTCCGGGGGACTCCACAGTTACCAAGAGACCCAGTACTTC. As protein: CASSSGGLHSYQETQYF.